This entry concerns a single T cell receptor (beta chain). This clonotype was recorded many times. The target of this receptor is not known. Base qualities are missing; no much larger clone stands one base away. Sample time point, as interpreted from the label and publication: newly diagnosed GD, antithyroid drugs for less than 3 months. For both TCR sequencing and RNA sequencing, RNA was extracted from PBMCs using TRIzol. The diagnosis of Graves' disease was made according to American Thyroid Association guidelines. Recruitment of patients was carried out at an endocrinology department in Xi'an, China. From each patient, 7.5 to 10 milliliters of peripheral blood was collected into an EDTA anticoagulant tube. PBMCs were isolated by Ficoll Paque Plus density gradient separation without further T cell sorting. RNA quality was checked with an Agilent 2100 Bioanalyzer and agarose gel, and concentration with a NanoDrop 2000.

The data stem from a study of regulatory T cells in long-lasting Graves disease (dated by TCRdb to the early 2020s). Notes on the research overall: Antithyroid drugs had been taken for less than 3 months by newly diagnosed Graves' disease patients. The study was conducted in China and was registered as a clinical trial. A total of roughly 35 samples underwent TCR sequencing: some 13 from persistent and around 20 from newly diagnosed Graves' disease patients. This study used TCR sequencing and RNA sequencing of peripheral blood to compare persistent Graves' disease patients against newly diagnosed Graves' disease patients. Broad study findings and their caveats: Lower TCR Shannon entropy and fewer highly expanded clones were observed in persistent Graves' disease patients than in newly diagnosed patients, which suggested clonal expansion. Sequencing and analysis were restricted to the TCR beta chain. TRBV28, TRBJ1-2 and TRBJ2-5 were preferentially used in persistent disease, while TRBV20-1 and TRBJ2-1 were favored in newly diagnosed disease. A larger number of public clonotypes was shared among persistent patients (more than 2,500) than among newly diagnosed patients (approximately 1,000). The small sample size was acknowledged by the authors as a limitation that may reduce accuracy. Only peripheral blood was studied, because thyroid tissue, the primary lesion, was inaccessible.

The library was produced with multiplex PCR. The sequencing machine was an Illumina HiSeq 4000. TCR beta libraries were built with iRepertoire HTBI primers and Arm-PCR amplification of CDR3 regions. Gel purification was performed on PCR products prior to sequencing. Per the source publication's procedure: Gene usage analysis of CDR3 amino acid clonotypes used the 62 TRBV and more than 13 TRBJ segments found across samples. Filtered high-quality paired reads were merged into contigs using COPE and FqMerger. BLAST was used to align contigs to IMGT TRBV, TRBD and TRBJ reference genes, and CDR3 was defined according to IMGT. Any clonotype with a frequency above 0.1% was counted as a highly expanded clone. Shannon entropy served as the measure of repertoire diversity, while the Gini coefficient captured V-J evenness. A clonotype was considered public if more than one individual shared it. TCRdb reprocessed the public reads (quality trimming at Q25 with fastp, clone calling with MiXCR) and kept in-frame beta chains. CDR3 protein duplicates are merged, each entry listing the most common genes and DNA. TCRdb's processing, not the authors' own work, is the source of the V and J calls. For this sample there are 530,000 or so distinct CDR3 sequences; about 13% appear just once. The ten largest clones add up to approximately 9.3% of the sample.

The cysteine opens and the phenylalanine closes a CDR3 of 13 amino acids. CDR3 DNA only is kept here, 39 bases in frame from base 1. CDR1 MNHEY and CDR2 SMNVEV are derived from the germline V gene (reference sequence). Cut back by 5 bases and 5 bases, the V and J ends lie 13 bases apart. The data were also submitted as part of a second study, on T cells in Graves' hyperthyroidism and ophthalmopathy. Per that second paper: Stable Graves' hyperthyroidism was defined as no progression to ophthalmopathy during 18 months of follow-up. Hyperthyroidism patients were newly diagnosed, had a disease duration of under 2 months, and were aged 18 to 65 years. Patients with uncontrolled infections, other autoimmune diseases, pregnancy or lactation were excluded. Diagnoses were established on the basis of clinical symptoms, serum thyroxine and TRAb, thyroid ultrasound, and orbital computed tomography. A first-round RT-PCR of the TCR CDR3 used the HTBI primer set with the Qiagen OneStep RT-PCR kit. Most expanded thyroid clonotypes (frequency above 0.001) were also found in blood, which suggests that blood repertoires may mirror thyroid immune responses. In cross-validation, a model built on a 13 V-J signature told ophthalmopathy apart from stable hyperthyroidism with 85% to 90% sensitivity and roughly 82% specificity, and in testing the same model reached 80%/75%. In validation, the model predicted progression to ophthalmopathy with just under 71% sensitivity and about 73% specificity, a median of about 6 months before onset. A discovery cohort of approximately 100 patients, 43 with Graves' ophthalmopathy and approximately 60 with stable Graves' hyperthyroidism, was used to find distinguishing TCR V-J signatures. An independent validation cohort of under 20 hyperthyroidism patients and 17 patients who later progressed to ophthalmopathy tested prospective prediction of ophthalmopathy. The 100 discovery patients were randomly split 7:3 into training and test sets. Thyroid tissue and blood T-cell repertoires from several Graves' hyperthyroidism patients were also compared in the study. After sampling, hyperthyroidism patients received methimazole starting at 30 mg daily, and ophthalmopathy patients received high-dose intravenous methylprednisolone. A second multiplex PCR round built the libraries, followed by size selection and purification. The libraries were sequenced on an Illumina HiSeq2000 using paired-end 100 bp reads. SOAPnuke was used to process the raw data, throwing out any read that contained adapters or uncalled bases, had a mean Phred below 15, or lacked an exact constant-primer or identifier match. High-quality paired reads were merged with COPE v1.2.5, and unique nucleotide sequences were defined as clonotypes. MiTCR v1.1 was used to align the clonotypes against IMGT TRBV, TRBD and TRBJ reference segments. Only V-J combinations with frequency above 0.0001, covering about 99% of repertoires, were analysed. The TCS score was defined as the ratio of F50 (clonal expansion) to E x V (chaos), calculated using BLOSUM62-based TCRdist between CDR3 peptides within each V-J. Welch's t-statistics and random forest reduced several hundred V-J features to 10 to 15, which were used in a naive Bayes classifier (R e1071). Sample size was not statistically predetermined, and investigators were not blinded to group allocation. According to the paper, TCR Vbeta CDR3 sequencing was carried out on 135 peripheral blood samples, which came from fewer than 50 ophthalmopathy, 75 or so hyperthyroidism and approximately 17 progressor patients.

The source was peripheral blood mononuclear cells (PBMCs), collected at new diagnosis, from a patient treated with antithyroid drugs. The clonotype was recovered from a man between 25 and 39 years old with Graves disease. Donor details come from another sample of the same person, matched by shared clones. The rearrangement combines TRBV27 with TRBJ2-7, with TRBD1 perhaps the D gene, on 5 matching bases. The sequenced DNA is TGTGCCAGCAGTGCAGGGTTCAGCGACGAGCAGTACTTC. This yields the protein CASSAGFSDEQYF.